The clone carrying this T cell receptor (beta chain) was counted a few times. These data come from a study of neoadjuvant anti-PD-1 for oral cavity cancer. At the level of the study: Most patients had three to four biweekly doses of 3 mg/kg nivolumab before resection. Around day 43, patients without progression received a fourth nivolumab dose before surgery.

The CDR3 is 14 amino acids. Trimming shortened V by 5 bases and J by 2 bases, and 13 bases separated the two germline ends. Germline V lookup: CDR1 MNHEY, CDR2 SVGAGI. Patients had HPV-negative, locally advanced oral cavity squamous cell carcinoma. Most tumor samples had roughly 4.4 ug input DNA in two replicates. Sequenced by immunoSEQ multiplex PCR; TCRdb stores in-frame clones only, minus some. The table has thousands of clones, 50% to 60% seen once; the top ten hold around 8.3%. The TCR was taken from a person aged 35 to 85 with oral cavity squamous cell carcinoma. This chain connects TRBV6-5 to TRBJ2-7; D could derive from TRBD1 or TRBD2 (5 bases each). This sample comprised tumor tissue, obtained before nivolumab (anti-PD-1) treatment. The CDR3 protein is CASSQTGPTYEQYF. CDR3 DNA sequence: TGTGCCAGCAGTCAGACGGGACCAACCTACGAGCAGTACTTC.